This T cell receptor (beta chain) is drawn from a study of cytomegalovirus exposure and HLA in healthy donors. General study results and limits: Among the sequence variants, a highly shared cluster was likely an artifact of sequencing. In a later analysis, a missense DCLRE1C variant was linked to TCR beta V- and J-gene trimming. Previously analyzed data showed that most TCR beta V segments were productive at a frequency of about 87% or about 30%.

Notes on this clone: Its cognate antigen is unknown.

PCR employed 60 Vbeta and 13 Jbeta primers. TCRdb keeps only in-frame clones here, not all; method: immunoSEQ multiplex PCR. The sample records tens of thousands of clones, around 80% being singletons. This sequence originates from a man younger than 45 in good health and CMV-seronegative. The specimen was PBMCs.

CDR3 coding DNA: TGCGCCAGCATCGATTCAGGGTTTGGAAACACTGAAGCTTTCTTT. Its translation: CASIDSGFGNTEAFF. The chain recombines TRBV5-1 with TRBJ1-1, with D perhaps TRBD1 (5 bases). V lost 6 bases, J lost 2 bases, and 17 bases lay in between. The germline gives CDR1 SGHRS, CDR2 YFSETQ. There are 15 residues in the CDR3.